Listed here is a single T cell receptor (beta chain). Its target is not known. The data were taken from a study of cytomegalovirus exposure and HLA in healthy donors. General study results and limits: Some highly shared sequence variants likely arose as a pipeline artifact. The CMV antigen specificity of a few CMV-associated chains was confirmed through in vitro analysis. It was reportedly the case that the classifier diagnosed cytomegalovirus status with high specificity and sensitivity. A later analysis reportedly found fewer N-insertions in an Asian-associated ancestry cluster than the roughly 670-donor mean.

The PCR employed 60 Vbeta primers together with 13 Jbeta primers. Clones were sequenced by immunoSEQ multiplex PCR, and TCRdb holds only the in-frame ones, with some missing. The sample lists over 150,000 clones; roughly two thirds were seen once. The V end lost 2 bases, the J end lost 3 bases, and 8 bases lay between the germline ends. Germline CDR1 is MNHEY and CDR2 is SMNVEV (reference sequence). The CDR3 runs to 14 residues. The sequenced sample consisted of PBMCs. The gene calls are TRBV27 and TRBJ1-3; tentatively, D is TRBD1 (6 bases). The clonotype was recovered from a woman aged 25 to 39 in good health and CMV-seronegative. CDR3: CASSLRGFGNTIYF. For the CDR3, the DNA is TGTGCCAGCAGTTTAAGGGGGTTTGGAAACACCATATATTTT.